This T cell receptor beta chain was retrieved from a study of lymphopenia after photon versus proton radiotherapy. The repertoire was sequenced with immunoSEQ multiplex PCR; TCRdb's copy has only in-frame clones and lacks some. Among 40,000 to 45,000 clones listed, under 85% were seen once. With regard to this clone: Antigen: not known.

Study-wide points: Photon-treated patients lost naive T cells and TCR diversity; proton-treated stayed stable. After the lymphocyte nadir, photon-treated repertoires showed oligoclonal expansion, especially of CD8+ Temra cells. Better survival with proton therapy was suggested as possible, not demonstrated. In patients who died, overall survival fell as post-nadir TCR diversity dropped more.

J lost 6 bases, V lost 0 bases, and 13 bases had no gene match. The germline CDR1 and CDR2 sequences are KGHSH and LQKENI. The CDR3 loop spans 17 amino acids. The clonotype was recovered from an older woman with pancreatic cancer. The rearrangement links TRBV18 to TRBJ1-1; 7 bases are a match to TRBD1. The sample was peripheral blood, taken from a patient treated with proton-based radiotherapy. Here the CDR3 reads CASSPPTRTGEGPEAFF. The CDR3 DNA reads TGTGCCAGCTCACCACCGACCAGGACAGGCGAGGGACCTGAAGCTTTCTTT.